The source of this TCR beta chain is a study of technical replicates of blood from a handful of donors. Profiled with immunoSEQ multiplex PCR; TCRdb holds only in-frame clones, not every one. Among about 50,000 clones listed, around 95% were seen once. The receptor's source is a human donor in good health. Sequencing input: T cells isolated from PBMCs.

The CDR3 bases are TGTGCCAGCAGCTTAAAGGTTGGGAGCGACACCGGGGAGCTGTTTTTT. This codes for CASSLKVGSDTGELFF. V gene TRBV7-3 combines with J gene TRBJ2-2; maybe TRBD2 (5 bases). Germline CDR1 and CDR2: SGHTA and FQGTGA. The V and J ends lost 1 base and 3 bases respectively, with 12 bases between them. The CDR3 sequence is 16 residues long.